Below, 21 T cell receptor beta chains from the same sample are listed, as sequenced in a study of blood T cells in healthy people across ages. Alongside a J-beta primer mix, a sample-barcoded 5' primer served in a second PCR lasting about 7 to 11 cycles. Each CDR3 protein gets one entry after TCRdb re-called the 5' RACE reads with MiXCR. Of more than 1,400,000 distinct CDR3 sequences listed, 42% are singletons. The sample comprised blood. The source is a woman aged 18-30 years in good health.

The chain joins TRBV29-1 to TRBJ2-2; 7 nucleotides align to TRBD2. The CDR3 is 11 amino acids. Germline V gene lookup returns CDR1 SQVTM and CDR2 ANQGSEA. DNA of the CDR3: TGCATCGCGGGAGAAACCGGGGAGCTGTTTTTT. This sequence encodes CIAGETGELFF.

In DNA form, the CDR3 reads TGTGCCAGTGGAGGCCTACAGGGGAGGCAAGAGACCCAGTACTTC. This sequence encodes CASGGLQGRQETQYF. The chain is built from TRBV19 and TRBJ2-4; tentatively, D is TRBD1 (7 bases). The J call is in doubt because the DNA end fits TRBJ2-5 better. CDR3 length equals 15 residues. CDR1 LNHDA and CDR2 SQIVND come from the germline V gene (reference sequence).

The chain couples TRBV6-1 to TRBJ2-3; 13 bases agree with TRBD2. The CDR3 runs 16 residues. Germline assignment: CDR1 MNHNS and CDR2 SASEGT. J was trimmed by 2 bases and V by 7 bases; bases with no gene match: 6. The CDR3 DNA sequence: TGTGCCAGCAAAGGACTAGCGGGGGTACCCACAGATACGCAGTATTTT. Translation: CASKGLAGVPTDTQYF.

The chain is built from TRBV6-5 and TRBJ1-3, with unresolved D. The V end was cut by 5 bases, the J end by 0 bases, with 14 bases between. Germline CDR1 is MNHEY and CDR2 is SVGAGI. The CDR3 spans 16 residues. The CDR3 is CASSPRSPHSGNTIYF. The CDR3 bases are TGTGCCAGCAGTCCAAGAAGCCCGCACTCTGGAAACACCATATATTTT.

V gene TRBV20-1 combines with J gene TRBJ2-5; unclear D gene. The CDR3 extends over 13 amino acids. Germline V gene lookup returns CDR1 DFQATT and CDR2 SNEGSKA (reference sequence). V lost 2 bases and J lost 0, with 7 bases in between. CDR3 nucleotide sequence: TGCAGTGCTAGAACGGGTAACCAAGAGACCCAGTACTTC. Residues: CSARTGNQETQYF.

The V and J genes are TRBV30 and TRBJ1-4; no clear D. This CDR3 has 14 amino acids. V lost 0 bases and J lost 8, with 13 bases in between. Germline V gene data show CDR1 as GTSNPN and CDR2 as SVGIG (reference sequence). The CDR3 here is CAWSVKGLREKLFF. Here the CDR3 DNA reads TGTGCCTGGAGTGTAAAGGGCTTGCGGGAAAAACTGTTTTTT.

This clonotype was found once. This chain connects TRBV20-1 to TRBJ1-1, with 7 bases that match TRBD1. Germline CDR1 and CDR2: DFQATT and SNEGSKA (reference sequence). This CDR3 region has 14 residues. V was clipped by 1 base and J by 1 base; unmatched bases: 3. The CDR3 DNA is TGCAGTGCTAGAGGGGGACAGCAGAACACTGAAGCTTTCTTT. Amino acids: CSARGGQQNTEAFF.

The V and J genes are TRBV6-5 and TRBJ2-7; tentative D call: TRBD1 (5 bases). The germline V and J ends were trimmed by 6 bases and 6 bases, with 18 bases remaining between them. From germline, CDR1 is MNHEY and CDR2 SVGAGI. The CDR3 loop spans 14 amino acids. The CDR3 spells CASSLPTAPGEQYF. CDR3 nucleotides: TGTGCCAGCAGCCTCCCGACAGCCCCTGGCGAGCAGTACTTC.

This sequence joins TRBV24-1 and TRBJ1-5; D might be TRBD1 (6 bases). The germline V gene has CDR1 KGHDR and CDR2 SFDVKD. The V end was cut by 3 bases, the J end by 5 bases, with 10 bases between. CDR3 length: 14 residues. Here the CDR3 DNA reads TGTGCCACCAGTGATCCGGGGGCTGATCAGCCCCAGCATTTT. Its protein is CATSDPGADQPQHF.

This chain links TRBV4-1 with TRBJ1-1; 7 bases line up with TRBD1. CDR1 is MGHRA and CDR2 is YSYEKL in the germline V gene. CDR3 length: 15 residues. Unmatched junction bases numbered 8, after V lost 2 bases and J lost 5 bases. CDR3 residues: CASSQLEGTETEAFF. Here the CDR3 DNA reads TGCGCCAGCAGCCAACTAGAAGGGACAGAGACTGAAGCTTTCTTT.

On this clonotype: Since a much larger clone is just one base distant, this may be a read error. J is TRBJ1-1 and V is TRBV6-5; unclear D gene. CDR1 is MNHEY, CDR2 SVGAGI, per germline. This CDR3 spans 11 amino acids. The CDR3 region is CARSYGTEAFF. As DNA, the CDR3 is TGTGCCCGCAGTTACGGCACTGAAGCTTTCTTT.

This clonotype came up a few times. The chain uses TRBV3-1 and TRBJ2-1; 11 bases agree with TRBD2. The CDR3 has 18 residues. CDR1 and CDR2 from the germline V gene are LGHDT and YNNKEL (reference sequence). V shed 1 base and J 0 bases; nucleotides not matched to a gene: 5. The CDR3 region has the DNA TGTGCCAGCAGCCAAGCGGTTACTAGCGGGAGCTCCTACAATGAGCAGTTCTTC. Its protein is CASSQAVTSGSSYNEQFF.

This sequence joins TRBV20-1 and TRBJ1-6; D is uncertain. The CDR3 length is 12 residues. Trimming left V 3 bases short and J 7 bases short, with 7 bases between. The germline CDR1 and CDR2 sequences are DFQATT and SNEGSKA (reference sequence). CDR3 residues: CSARRPNSPLHF. CDR3 bases: TGCAGTGCTAGGCGGCCAAATTCACCCCTCCACTTT.

This clonotype was observed a handful of times. The chain is built from TRBV12-5 and TRBJ2-7; D gene unclear. V dropped 1 base and J dropped 3 bases, with 7 bases sitting between them. Germline V gives CDR1 LGHNT, CDR2 FRNRAP. This CDR3 comprises 13 residues. The CDR3 loop is CASGLAGVYEQYF. The CDR3 nucleotides read TGTGCTAGTGGTTTGGCTGGGGTCTACGAGCAGTACTTC.

The chain links TRBV29-1 to TRBJ2-3; a possible D gene is TRBD2 (5 bases). Germline CDR1 SQVTM, CDR2 ANQGSEA. V was pared by 3 bases and J by 5 bases, with 12 bases between. There are 13 residues in the CDR3. The CDR3 spells CSVEGLAGDTQYF. The CDR3 coding sequence is TGCAGCGTTGAGGGTCTAGCCGGAGATACGCAGTATTTT.

This clonotype was seen a few times. The genes are TRBV6-1 and TRBJ2-4, with D unresolved. TRBJ2-7 matches the DNA end more closely, so the J call is doubtful. The CDR3 loop spans 12 amino acids. Germline CDR1 MNHNS, CDR2 SASEGT. The CDR3 loop reads CASRLQAYEQYF. The CDR3 nucleotides read TGTGCCAGCCGCTTGCAGGCCTACGAGCAGTACTTC.

This clonotype was picked up a small number of times. This chain links TRBV6-5 with TRBJ2-1; possible D gene TRBD1, 6 bases. The CDR3 loop spans 16 amino acids. V was cut by 2 bases and J by 5 bases, with 16 bases left in between. From germline, CDR1 is MNHEY and CDR2 SVGAGI. CDR3 bases: TGTGCCAGCAGTTACGGCCAGGGGCCGAGCGACAATGAGCAGTTCTTC. Translation: CASSYGQGPSDNEQFF.

V is TRBV28 and J is TRBJ2-7; weak D call: TRBD2 (6 bases). The CDR3 loop spans 12 amino acids. Germline lookup yields CDR1 MDHEN and CDR2 SYDVKM. Trimming cost V 10 bases and J 0 bases, with 10 bases left between them. The CDR3 here is CATLGGSYEQYF. The CDR3 bases are TGTGCCACCCTGGGAGGCTCCTACGAGCAGTACTTC.

The rearrangement uses TRBV10-3 and TRBJ1-2, with TRBD1 matching over 8 bases. The CDR3 spans 14 residues. Looked up from germline, CDR1 is ENHRY and CDR2 is SYGVKD. V was clipped by 10 bases and J by 2 bases; unmatched bases: 9. The CDR3 sequence: CATTRQGTNYGYTF. Here the CDR3 DNA reads TGTGCCACCACCCGACAGGGGACAAACTATGGCTACACCTTC.

This clonotype was detected a few times. This chain links TRBV4-2 with TRBJ2-7, with 14 bases fitting TRBD2. Per the germline V gene, CDR1 is LGHNA and CDR2 is YNFKEQ. V gave up 3 bases and J gave up 3 bases; unmatched junction bases: 16. This CDR3 has 20 residues. This CDR3 is CASSQMWQTSGRADFYEQYF. CDR3 nucleotides: TGTGCCAGCAGCCAGATGTGGCAGACTAGCGGGAGGGCCGACTTCTACGAGCAGTACTTC.

Ten or more counts support this clonotype. This chain connects TRBV29-1 to TRBJ1-4, with a tentative D call TRBD1 (5 bases). Germline assignment: CDR1 SQVTM and CDR2 ANQGSEA. The CDR3 is made up of 11 amino acids. Trimming left V 6 bases short and J 6 bases short, with 8 bases between. The CDR3 loop reads CSVGGDEKLFF. The CDR3 coding sequence is TGCAGCGTGGGGGGAGATGAAAAACTGTTTTTT.